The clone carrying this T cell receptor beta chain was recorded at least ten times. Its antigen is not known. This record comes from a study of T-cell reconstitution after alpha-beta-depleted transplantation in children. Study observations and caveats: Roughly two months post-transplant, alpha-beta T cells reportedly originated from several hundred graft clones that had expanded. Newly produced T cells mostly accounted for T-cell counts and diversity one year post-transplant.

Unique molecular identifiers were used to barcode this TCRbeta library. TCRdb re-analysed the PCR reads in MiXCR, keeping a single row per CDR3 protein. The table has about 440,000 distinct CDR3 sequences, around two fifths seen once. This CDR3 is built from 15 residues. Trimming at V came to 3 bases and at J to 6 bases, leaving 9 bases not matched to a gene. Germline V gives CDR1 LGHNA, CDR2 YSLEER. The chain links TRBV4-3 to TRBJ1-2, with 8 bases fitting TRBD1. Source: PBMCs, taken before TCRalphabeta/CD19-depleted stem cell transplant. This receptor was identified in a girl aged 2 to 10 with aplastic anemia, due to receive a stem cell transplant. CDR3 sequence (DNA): TGCGCCAGCAGCCAGGCCGGGACAGGTCACCATGGCTACACCTTC. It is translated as CASSQAGTGHHGYTF.